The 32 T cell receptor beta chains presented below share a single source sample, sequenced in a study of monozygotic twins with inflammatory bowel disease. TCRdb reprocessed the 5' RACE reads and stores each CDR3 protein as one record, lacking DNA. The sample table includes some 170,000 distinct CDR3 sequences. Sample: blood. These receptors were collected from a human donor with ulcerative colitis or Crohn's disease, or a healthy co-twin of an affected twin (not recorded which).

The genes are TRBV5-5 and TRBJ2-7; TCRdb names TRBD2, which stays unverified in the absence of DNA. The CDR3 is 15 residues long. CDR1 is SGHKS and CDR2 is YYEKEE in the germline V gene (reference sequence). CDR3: CASSLGGTLPYEQYF.

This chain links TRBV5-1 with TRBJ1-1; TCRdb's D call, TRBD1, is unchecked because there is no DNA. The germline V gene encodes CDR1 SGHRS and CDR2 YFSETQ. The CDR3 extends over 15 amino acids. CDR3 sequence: CASSFAGARNTEAFF.

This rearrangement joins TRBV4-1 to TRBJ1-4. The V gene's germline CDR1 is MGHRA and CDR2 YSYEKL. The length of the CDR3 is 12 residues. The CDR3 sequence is CASSSLSEKLFF.

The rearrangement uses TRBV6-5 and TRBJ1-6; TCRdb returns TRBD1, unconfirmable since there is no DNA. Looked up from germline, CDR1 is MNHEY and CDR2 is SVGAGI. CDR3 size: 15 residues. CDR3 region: CASSYSAGIDSPLHF.

This CDR3 is CVSSYSGGNQPQHF. This rearrangement joins TRBV6-6 to TRBJ1-5. Per germline, CDR1 MNHNY and CDR2 SVGAGI (reference sequence). The CDR3 has 14 residues.

This chain's CDR3 is CASSSRGDTSTDTQYF. This chain links TRBV19 with TRBJ2-3; TCRdb gives TRBD1 as the D gene, but with no DNA this cannot be confirmed. Per germline, CDR1 LNHDA and CDR2 SQIVND (reference sequence). This CDR3 has 16 residues.

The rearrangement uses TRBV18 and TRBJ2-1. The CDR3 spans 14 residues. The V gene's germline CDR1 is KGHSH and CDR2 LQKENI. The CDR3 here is CASSPRRGGDEQFF.

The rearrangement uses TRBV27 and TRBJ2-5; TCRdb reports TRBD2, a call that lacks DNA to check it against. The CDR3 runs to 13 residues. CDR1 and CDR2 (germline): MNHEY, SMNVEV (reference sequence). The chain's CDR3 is CASRGGIQETQYF.

The CDR3 region is CASRGQVGMNTEAFF. The chain links TRBV14 to TRBJ1-1; the D gene TCRdb calls, TRBD1, cannot be checked with no DNA. The CDR3 is 15 amino acids. Looked up from germline, CDR1 is SGHDN and CDR2 is FVKESK.

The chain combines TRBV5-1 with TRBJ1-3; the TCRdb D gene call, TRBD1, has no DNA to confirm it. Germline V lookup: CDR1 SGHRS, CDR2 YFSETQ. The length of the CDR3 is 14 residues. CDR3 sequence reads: CASSPDRAGNTIYF.

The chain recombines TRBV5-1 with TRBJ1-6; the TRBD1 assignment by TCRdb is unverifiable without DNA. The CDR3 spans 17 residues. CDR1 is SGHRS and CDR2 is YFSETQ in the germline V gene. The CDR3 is CASSPTTGTAYNSPLHF.

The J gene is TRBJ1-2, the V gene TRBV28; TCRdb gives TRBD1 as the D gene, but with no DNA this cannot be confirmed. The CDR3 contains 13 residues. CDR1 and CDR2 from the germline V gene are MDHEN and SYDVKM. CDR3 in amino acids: CASSFRGNYGYTF.

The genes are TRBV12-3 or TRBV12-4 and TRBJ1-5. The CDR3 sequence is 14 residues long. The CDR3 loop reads CASSLRHSNQPQHF.

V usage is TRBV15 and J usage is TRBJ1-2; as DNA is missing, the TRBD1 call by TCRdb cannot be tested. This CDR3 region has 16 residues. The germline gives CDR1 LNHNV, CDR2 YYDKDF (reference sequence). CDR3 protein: CATSRVGTSNPYGYTF.

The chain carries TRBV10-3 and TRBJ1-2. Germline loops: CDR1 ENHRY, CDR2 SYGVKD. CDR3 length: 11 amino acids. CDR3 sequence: CAISESYGYTF.

This chain's CDR3 is CASSPGQGVSEAFF. The chain carries TRBV12-3 or TRBV12-4 and TRBJ1-1; TCRdb proposes TRBD1, but this gene call is untestable without DNA. This CDR3 contains 14 residues.

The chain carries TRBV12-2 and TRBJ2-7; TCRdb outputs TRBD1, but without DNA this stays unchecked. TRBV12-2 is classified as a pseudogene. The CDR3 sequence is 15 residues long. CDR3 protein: CASRLVDRGHYEQYF.

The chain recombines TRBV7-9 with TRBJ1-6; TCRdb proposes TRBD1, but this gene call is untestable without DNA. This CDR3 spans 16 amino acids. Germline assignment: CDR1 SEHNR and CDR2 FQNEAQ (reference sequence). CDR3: CASSLAQGVYNSPLHF.

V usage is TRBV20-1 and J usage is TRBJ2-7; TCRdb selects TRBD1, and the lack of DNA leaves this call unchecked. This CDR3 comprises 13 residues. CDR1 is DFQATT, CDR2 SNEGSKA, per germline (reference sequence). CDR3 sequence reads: CSARGTGYYEQYF.

The CDR3 spells CASSQVKLKETQYF. The gene calls are TRBV4-1 and TRBJ2-5. Germline V gene data show CDR1 as MGHRA and CDR2 as YSYEKL. The CDR3 length is 14 residues.

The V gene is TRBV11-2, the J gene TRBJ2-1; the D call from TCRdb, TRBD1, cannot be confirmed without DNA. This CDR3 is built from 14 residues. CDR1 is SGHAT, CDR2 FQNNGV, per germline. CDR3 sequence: CASSPGTGRNEQFF.

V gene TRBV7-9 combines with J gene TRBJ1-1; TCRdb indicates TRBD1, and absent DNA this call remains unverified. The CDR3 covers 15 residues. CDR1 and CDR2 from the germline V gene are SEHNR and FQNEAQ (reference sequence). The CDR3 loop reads CASSRLDREGTEAFF.

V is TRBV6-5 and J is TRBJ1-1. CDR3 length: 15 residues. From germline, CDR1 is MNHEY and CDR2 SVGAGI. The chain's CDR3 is CASSYSVVAGTEAFF.

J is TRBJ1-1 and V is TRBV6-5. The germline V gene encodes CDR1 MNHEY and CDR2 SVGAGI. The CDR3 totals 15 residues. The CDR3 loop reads CASSYSVYGDTEAFF.

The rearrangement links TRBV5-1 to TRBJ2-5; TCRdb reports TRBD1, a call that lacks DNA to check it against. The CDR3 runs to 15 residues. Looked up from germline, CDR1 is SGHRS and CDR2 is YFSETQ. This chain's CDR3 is CASSLAQGMGETQYF.

The CDR3 here is CASSPREGNTEAFF. This chain links TRBV18 with TRBJ1-1. Germline values: CDR1 KGHSH, CDR2 LQKENI. The CDR3 length is 14 residues.

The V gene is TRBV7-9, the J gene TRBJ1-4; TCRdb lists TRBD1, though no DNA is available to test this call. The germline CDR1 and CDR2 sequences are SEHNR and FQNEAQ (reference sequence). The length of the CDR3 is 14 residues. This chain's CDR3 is CASSLGRGGEKLFF.

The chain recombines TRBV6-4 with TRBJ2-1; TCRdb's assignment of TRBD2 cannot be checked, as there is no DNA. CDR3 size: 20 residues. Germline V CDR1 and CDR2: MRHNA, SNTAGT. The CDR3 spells CASSDSGLAGGASSYNEQFF.

This CDR3 reads CASSLVSGKRFYNEQFF. The chain couples TRBV12-3 or TRBV12-4 to TRBJ2-1; TCRdb designates TRBD2, a call that cannot be tested without DNA. The CDR3 sequence is 17 residues long.

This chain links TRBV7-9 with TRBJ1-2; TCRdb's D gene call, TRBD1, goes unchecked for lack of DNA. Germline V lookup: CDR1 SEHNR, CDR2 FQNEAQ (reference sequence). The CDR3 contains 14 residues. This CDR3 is CASSHRQMYYGYTF.

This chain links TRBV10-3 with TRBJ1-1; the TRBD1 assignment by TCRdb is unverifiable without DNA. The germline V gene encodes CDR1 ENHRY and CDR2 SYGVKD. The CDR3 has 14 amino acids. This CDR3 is CAIKQGAAGTEAFF.

This CDR3 is CATSRVQGALNQPQHF. The rearrangement links TRBV15 to TRBJ1-5; without DNA, the TCRdb call of TRBD1 cannot be checked. Germline V gene lookup returns CDR1 LNHNV and CDR2 YYDKDF (reference sequence). This CDR3 comprises 16 residues.